This T cell receptor (beta chain) was found in a study of blood T cells in healthy people across ages. Overall study: Template switching caught about one barcoded beta molecule for each two T cells.

In this sample, this clonotype turned up many times. The antigen remains unidentified. Trimming cost V 1 base and J 9 bases; bases outside gene matches: 0. CDR1 is SEHNR, CDR2 FQNEAQ, per germline (reference sequence). This CDR3 has 12 residues. The authors isolated at least 6 million PBMCs per sample. General study results and limits: The unknown donor CMV status may have confounded expanded clonotype changes.

Primers used in a second PCR of about 7 to 11 cycles were a sample-barcoded 5' primer and a J-beta primer mix. TCRdb reanalysed the 5' RACE reads using MiXCR and keeps one entry per CDR3 protein. The profile shows some 1.6 million distinct CDR3 sequences, about 31% of them singletons. The rearrangement links TRBV7-9 to TRBJ2-1; 7 positions match TRBD2. The TCR comes from a woman aged 25 to 45 in good health. Sample: blood. The CDR3 reads CASSLGGGEQFF. Written as DNA, the CDR3 is TGTGCCAGCAGCTTAGGGGGGGGTGAGCAGTTCTTC.